The 24 T cell receptor beta chains given below trace back to one sample, sequenced in a study of blood T cells in healthy people across ages (dated by TCRdb to between 2014 and 2017). The library was generated by 5' RACE. The sample was run on an Illumina HiSeq 2500. A second about 7 to 12 cycle PCR used a sample-barcoded 5' primer and a J-beta primer mix. TCRdb applied fastp at Q25 and MiXCR to the public reads, then kept only in-frame beta chains. Rows merge per CDR3 protein into single entries with the most common DNA and genes. The sample data list nearly 1 million distinct CDR3 sequences, and roughly 51% of these were observed just once. The top ten hold around a fifth of the sample. Sequenced sample: blood. These receptors came from a woman aged 60 to 75 in good health.

The V gene is TRBV11-3, the J gene TRBJ2-5, with TRBD2 identical over 10 bases. Losses at the gene ends were 5 bases for V and 5 bases for J; bases not matched to a gene: 17. Germline CDR1 is SGHNT and CDR2 is YENEEA. This CDR3 comprises 18 residues. The CDR3 loop is CASSPGLAVPSRGETQYF. Here the CDR3 DNA reads TGTGCCAGCAGCCCCGGACTAGCGGTCCCCTCCAGGGGGGAGACCCAGTACTTC. The full variable domain, its missing parts supplied by reference TRBV11-3 and TRBJ2-5, is EAGVVQSPRYKIIEKKQPVAFWCNPISGHNTLYWYLQNLGQGPELLIRYENEEAVDDSQLPKDRFSAERLKGVDSTLKIQPAELGDSAVYLCASSPGLAVPSRGETQYFGPGTRLLVL.

The chain combines TRBV12-3 or TRBV12-4 with TRBJ2-5, with D maybe TRBD2 (6 bases). This CDR3 comprises 17 residues. The ends were cut back, 7 bases at V and 4 bases at J, with 25 bases in the middle. CDR3 protein: CASTGGFNLRAIETQYF. CDR3 coding DNA: TGTGCCAGCACCGGGGGATTCAACCTGCGGGCTATAGAGACCCAGTACTTC.

The chain has TRBV24-1 and TRBJ1-1, with 8 nucleotides matching TRBD1. Germline loops: CDR1 KGHDR, CDR2 SFDVKD. V was clipped by 6 bases and J by 6 bases; unmatched bases: 11. The CDR3 length is 15 residues. CDR3 loop: CATSSTSGGVAEAFF. Written as DNA, the CDR3 is TGTGCCACCAGTTCCACATCAGGGGGCGTCGCTGAAGCTTTCTTT.

This chain connects TRBV12-3 or TRBV12-4 to TRBJ1-2; D perhaps matches TRBD1 (5 bases). The CDR3 runs 12 residues. Trimming shortened V by 6 bases and J by 8 bases, and 13 bases separated the two germline ends. The chain's CDR3 is CASSKPQGGYTF. In DNA form, the CDR3 reads TGTGCCAGCAGCAAACCTCAGGGCGGCTACACCTTC.

The V and J genes are TRBV28 and TRBJ2-3, with 9 nucleotides matching TRBD2. Trimming cost V 6 bases and J 2 bases; bases outside gene matches: 12. CDR1 is MDHEN, CDR2 SYDVKM, per germline. There are 17 residues in the CDR3. The CDR3 bases are TGTGCCAGCAGGCTGAGACTAGCGGACTTTACCACAGATACGCAGTATTTT. Amino acids: CASRLRLADFTTDTQYF.

The chain employs TRBV15 and TRBJ2-5; D is unclear. Per germline, CDR1 LNHNV and CDR2 YYDKDF (reference sequence). The length of the CDR3 is 14 residues. The ends were cut back, 5 bases at V and 1 base at J, with 11 bases in the middle. For the CDR3, the DNA is TGTGCCACCAGCCCGCGACCAAGCCAAGAGACCCAGTACTTC. This encodes CATSPRPSQETQYF.

This sequence joins TRBV7-8 and TRBJ2-7, with 9 bases lining up with TRBD2. Germline V gives CDR1 SGHVS, CDR2 FQNEAQ. The CDR3 runs to 16 residues. Trimming cost V 1 base and J 3 bases; bases outside gene matches: 7. For the CDR3, the DNA is TGTGCCAGCAGCTTAGTCAGGACTAGCGTTCTCTACGAGCAGTACTTC. It specifies CASSLVRTSVLYEQYF.

The genes are TRBV5-4 and TRBJ1-1, with 7 bases that match TRBD1. CDR3 size: 14 residues. Germline assignment: CDR1 SGHNT and CDR2 YYREEE (reference sequence). The V and J ends lost 4 bases and 0 bases, in that order; junction bases with no gene match: 3. CDR3 in DNA: TGTGCCAGCAGCCGACAGGGCCTGAACACTGAAGCTTTCTTT. It translates to CASSRQGLNTEAFF.

This clonotype was found a few times. The V and J genes are TRBV7-8 and TRBJ2-1, with a possible D match to TRBD2 (6 bases). The CDR3 has 18 amino acids. CDR1 is SGHVS, CDR2 FQNEAQ, per germline. V was cut by 4 bases and J by 6 bases, with 25 bases left in between. CDR3 amino acids: CASSSYHQTDLGGNEQFF. The CDR3 coding sequence is TGTGCCAGCAGCTCCTACCACCAAACCGACCTGGGGGGCAATGAGCAGTTCTTC. Complete variable domain (other parts from reference TRBV7-8 and TRBJ2-1): GAGVSQSPRYKVAKRGQDVALRCDPISGHVSLFWYQQALGQGPEFLTYFQNEAQLDKSGLPSDRFFAERPEGSVSTLKIQRTQQEDSAVYLCASSSYHQTDLGGNEQFFGPGTRLTVL.

The rearrangement joins TRBV29-1 to TRBJ2-3; D call uncertain. Germline V gene sequence: CDR1 SQVTM, CDR2 ANQGSEA. This CDR3 region has 10 residues. V lost 6 bases to trimming and J lost 7 bases, with 8 bases between them. In DNA, the CDR3 is TGCAGCGTCCTGGTGAATACGCAGTATTTT. It yields the protein CSVLVNTQYF.

This clonotype appeared a few times. The V gene is TRBV3-1, the J gene TRBJ2-5; 13 bases align to TRBD2. The germline CDR1 and CDR2 sequences are LGHDT and YNNKEL (reference sequence). V gave up 4 bases and J gave up 2 bases; unmatched junction bases: 7. The CDR3 contains 17 residues. CDR3 protein: CASSPGLAGEGQETQYF. The CDR3 nucleotides read TGTGCCAGCAGCCCCGGACTAGCGGGAGAGGGGCAAGAGACCCAGTACTTC.

This sequence joins TRBV6-5 and TRBJ1-2; tentatively, D is TRBD1 (6 bases). CDR3 length: 16 amino acids. The V gene's germline CDR1 is MNHEY and CDR2 SVGAGI. V was trimmed by 5 bases and J by 4 bases, leaving 20 bases between them. The CDR3 reads CASSTPGDGAVYGYTF. The CDR3 region has the DNA TGTGCCAGCAGTACCCCAGGGGACGGTGCCGTCTATGGCTACACCTTC.

The CDR3 spells CASSLPPPLRAEAFF. CDR3 in DNA: TGTGCCAGCAGCTTACCCCCGCCTTTGCGGGCTGAAGCTTTCTTT. This chain links TRBV7-9 with TRBJ1-1; D remains ambiguous. This CDR3 contains 15 residues. CDR1 is SEHNR and CDR2 is FQNEAQ in the germline V gene (reference sequence). Trimming stripped 2 bases from V and 6 bases from J, with 16 bases between.

The rearrangement links TRBV29-1 to TRBJ2-1, with 7 bases that match TRBD2. V was clipped by 6 bases and J by 0 bases; unmatched bases: 5. The CDR3 spans 14 residues. Germline CDR1 reads SQVTM; CDR2 reads ANQGSEA. CDR3 loop: CSVRTRSSYNEQFF. The CDR3 coding sequence is TGCAGCGTCCGGACTAGGAGCTCCTACAATGAGCAGTTCTTC.

This clonotype was found a few times. J is TRBJ2-1 and V is TRBV20-1; D gene ambiguous. Deletions cut 0 bases from V and 9 bases from J, with 24 bases between. Looked up from germline, CDR1 is DFQATT and CDR2 is SNEGSKA (reference sequence). CDR3 length equals 17 residues. CDR3: CSARDVVASSPNGEQFF. The CDR3 nucleotides are TGCAGTGCTAGAGATGTGGTAGCATCATCCCCCAATGGTGAGCAGTTCTTC.

The CDR3 loop reads CASSLIVNEQFF. CDR3 coding DNA: TGTGCCAGCAGTTTAATAGTCAATGAGCAGTTCTTC. The rearrangement links TRBV28 to TRBJ2-1, with no clear D. V lost 2 bases, J lost 6 bases, and 5 bases lay in between. The CDR3 covers 12 residues. Germline loops: CDR1 MDHEN, CDR2 SYDVKM.

Only a few counts were recorded for this clonotype. V gene TRBV7-7 combines with J gene TRBJ2-1; no clear D gene. The ends were cut back, 1 base at V and 6 bases at J, with 10 bases in the middle. The CDR3 totals 14 residues. Germline V lookup: CDR1 SSHAT, CDR2 FNYEAQ (reference sequence). In DNA form, the CDR3 reads TGTGCCAGCAGCTTAGGGCTTGGAAGCAATGAGCAGTTCTTC. It is translated as CASSLGLGSNEQFF.

This clonotype was picked up one time. The chain carries TRBV18 and TRBJ1-2, with 9 bases that match TRBD1. The CDR3 has 14 amino acids. CDR1 is KGHSH, CDR2 LQKENI, per germline. V was pared by 4 bases and J by 6 bases, with 6 bases of the junction left unmatched. CDR3 protein: CASSHRDRVDGYTF. The CDR3, as DNA: TGTGCCAGCTCACACCGGGACAGGGTTGATGGCTACACCTTC.

This chain's CDR3 is CASSRPQSSYNEQFF. The CDR3, as DNA: TGCGCCAGCAGCCGGCCCCAGAGCTCCTACAATGAGCAGTTCTTC. This chain links TRBV4-1 with TRBJ2-1, with D uncertain. This CDR3 has 15 amino acids. Germline CDR1 is MGHRA and CDR2 is YSYEKL. Trimming took 4 bases from V and 0 from J, leaving 10 bases between them.

The chain joins TRBV7-9 to TRBJ1-1; weak D call: TRBD1 (5 bases). Germline assignment: CDR1 SEHNR and CDR2 FQNEAQ (reference sequence). This CDR3 region has 14 residues. V dropped 4 bases and J dropped 1 base, with 10 bases sitting between them. CDR3 sequence (DNA): TGTGCCAGCAGCTCTTGGGACGGGAACACTGAAGCTTTCTTT. Translating gives CASSSWDGNTEAFF.

A few counts support this clonotype. The chain recombines TRBV27 with TRBJ2-3; tentatively, D is TRBD2 (6 bases). Germline V gives CDR1 MNHEY, CDR2 SMNVEV (reference sequence). Trimming shortened V by 7 bases and J by 1 base, and 12 bases separated the two germline ends. This CDR3 comprises 14 residues. The CDR3 sequence is CASKASVGTDTQYF. The CDR3 region has the DNA TGTGCCAGCAAAGCTAGCGTGGGCACAGATACGCAGTATTTT.

The chain links TRBV12-3 or TRBV12-4 to TRBJ2-5; D is unclear. Near its end, the DNA agrees better with TRBJ2-7, so the J call may be wrong. CDR3 length: 12 amino acids. The CDR3 spells CASSGTHYEQYF. The CDR3 DNA is TGTGCCAGCTCTGGCACCCATTACGAGCAGTACTTC.

The chain has TRBV12-3 or TRBV12-4 and TRBJ1-1; tentative D call: TRBD1 (5 bases). V was cut by 7 bases and J by 3 bases, with 9 bases left in between. This CDR3 has 12 residues. CDR3 bases: TGTGCCAGCACTGGGACCCACACTGAAGCTTTCTTT. This gives the protein CASTGTHTEAFF.

Here the CDR3 reads CASAQGYQETQYF. Here the CDR3 DNA reads TGTGCCTCGGCCCAGGGGTACCAAGAGACCCAGTACTTC. This rearrangement joins TRBV15 to TRBJ2-5; the D gene is possibly TRBD1 (6 bases). V was shortened by 11 bases and J by 0 bases, with 13 bases between the two germline ends. Germline CDR1 reads LNHNV; CDR2 reads YYDKDF (reference sequence). This CDR3 is 13 amino acids long.